This record looks at one T cell receptor (beta chain) sequence and its context. The antigen remains undetermined. V was trimmed by 3 bases and J by 4 bases, leaving 15 bases between them. The CDR3 covers 15 residues. The germline CDR1 and CDR2 sequences are KGHSH and LQKENI. Some clones are missing from TCRdb's copy, which holds only in-frame ones; the method was immunoSEQ multiplex PCR. This sample has approximately 20,000 clones, with around 97% found just once. The entry originates in a study of cytomegalovirus exposure and HLA in healthy donors. Study findings and constraints: Most TCR sequences were uncommon, yet certain public TCRs appeared in many donors. Reportedly, cytomegalovirus status was diagnosed with high sensitivity and specificity. The tendency of first-cohort TCR clusters to co-occur in the approximately 110 validation repertoires was the finding of a later analysis.

Sequencing used PBMCs. This chain uses TRBV18 with TRBJ1-1; D gene uncertain. This clonotype was obtained from a man aged 25-45 years in good health and CMV-seropositive. CDR3 amino acids: CASSPKGLPGTEAFF. The CDR3 DNA reads TGTGCCAGCTCACCTAAAGGTCTACCAGGCACTGAAGCTTTCTTT.